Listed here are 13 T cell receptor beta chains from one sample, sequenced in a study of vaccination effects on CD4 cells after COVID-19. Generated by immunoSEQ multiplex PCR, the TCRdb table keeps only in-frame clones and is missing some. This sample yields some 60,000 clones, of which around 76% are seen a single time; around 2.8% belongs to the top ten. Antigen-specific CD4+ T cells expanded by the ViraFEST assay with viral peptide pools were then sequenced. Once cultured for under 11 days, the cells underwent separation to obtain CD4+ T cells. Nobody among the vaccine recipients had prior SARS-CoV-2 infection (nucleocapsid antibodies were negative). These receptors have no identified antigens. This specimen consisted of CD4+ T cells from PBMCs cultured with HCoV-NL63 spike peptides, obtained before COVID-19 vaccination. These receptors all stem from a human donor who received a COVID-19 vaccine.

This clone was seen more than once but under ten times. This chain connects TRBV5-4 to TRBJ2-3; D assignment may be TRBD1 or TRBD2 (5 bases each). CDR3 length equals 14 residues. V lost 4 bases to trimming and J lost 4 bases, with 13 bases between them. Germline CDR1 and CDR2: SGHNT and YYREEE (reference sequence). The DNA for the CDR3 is TGTGCCAGCAGCCCCGAGATGGGGGCAGATACGCAGTATTTT. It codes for CASSPEMGADTQYF.

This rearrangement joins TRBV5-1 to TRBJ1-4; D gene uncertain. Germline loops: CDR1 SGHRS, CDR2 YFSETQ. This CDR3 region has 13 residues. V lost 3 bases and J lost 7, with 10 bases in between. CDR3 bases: TGCGCCAGCAGCTCAGAGGTAGCTGAAAAACTGTTTTTT. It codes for CASSSEVAEKLFF.

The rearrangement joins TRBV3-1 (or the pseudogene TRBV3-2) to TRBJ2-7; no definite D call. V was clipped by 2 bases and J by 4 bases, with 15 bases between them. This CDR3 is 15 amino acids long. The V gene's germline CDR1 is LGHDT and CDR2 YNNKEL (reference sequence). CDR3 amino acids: CASSQPGSRNYEQYV. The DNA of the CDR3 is TGTGCCAGCAGCCAACCAGGCAGCCGAAATTACGAGCAGTACGTC.

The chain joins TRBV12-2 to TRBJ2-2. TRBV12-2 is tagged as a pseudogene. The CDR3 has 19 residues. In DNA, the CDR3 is TGTGCAAGTCGCTTAGAAGGACGTTTGGGCGCCGCGAACACCGGGGAGCTGTTTTTT. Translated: CASRLEGRLGAANTGELFF.

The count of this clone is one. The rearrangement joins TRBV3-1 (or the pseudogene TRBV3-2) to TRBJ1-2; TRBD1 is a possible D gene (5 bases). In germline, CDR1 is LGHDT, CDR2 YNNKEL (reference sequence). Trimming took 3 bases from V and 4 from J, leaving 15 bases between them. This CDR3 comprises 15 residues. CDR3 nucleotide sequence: TGTGCCAGCAGCCAGGGAGGGGCAGTGCCCTATGGCTACACCTTC. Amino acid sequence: CASSQGGAVPYGYTF.

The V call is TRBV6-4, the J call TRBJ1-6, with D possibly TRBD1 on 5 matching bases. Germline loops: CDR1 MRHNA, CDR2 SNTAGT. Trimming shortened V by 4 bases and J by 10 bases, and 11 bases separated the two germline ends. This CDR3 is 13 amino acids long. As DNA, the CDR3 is TGTGCCAGCAGTGGAGTAGAGGGGTCACCCCTCCACTTT. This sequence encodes CASSGVEGSPLHF.

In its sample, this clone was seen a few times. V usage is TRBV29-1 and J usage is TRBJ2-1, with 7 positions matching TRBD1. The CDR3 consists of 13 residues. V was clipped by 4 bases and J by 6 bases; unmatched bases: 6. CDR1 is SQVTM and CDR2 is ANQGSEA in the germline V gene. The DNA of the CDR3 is TGCAGCGTTGCCCAGGGACAGACCAATGAGCAGTTCTTC. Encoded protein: CSVAQGQTNEQFF.

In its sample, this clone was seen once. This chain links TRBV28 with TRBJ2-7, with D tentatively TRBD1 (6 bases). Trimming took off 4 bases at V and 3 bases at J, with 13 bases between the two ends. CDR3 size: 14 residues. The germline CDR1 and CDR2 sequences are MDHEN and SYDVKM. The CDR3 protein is CASSSPGHNYEQYV. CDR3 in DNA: TGTGCCAGCAGTTCCCCGGGACACAACTACGAGCAGTACGTC.

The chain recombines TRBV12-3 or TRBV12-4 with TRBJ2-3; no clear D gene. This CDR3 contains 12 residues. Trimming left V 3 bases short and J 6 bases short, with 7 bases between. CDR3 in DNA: TGTGCCAGCAGTTTGAGGCCGGATACGCAGTATTTT. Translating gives CASSLRPDTQYF.

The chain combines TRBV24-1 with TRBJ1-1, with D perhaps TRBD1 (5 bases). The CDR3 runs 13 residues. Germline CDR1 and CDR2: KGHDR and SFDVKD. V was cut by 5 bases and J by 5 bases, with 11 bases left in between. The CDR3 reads CATSAGSRTEAFF. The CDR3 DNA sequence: TGTGCCACCAGTGCAGGGTCACGGACTGAAGCTTTCTTT.

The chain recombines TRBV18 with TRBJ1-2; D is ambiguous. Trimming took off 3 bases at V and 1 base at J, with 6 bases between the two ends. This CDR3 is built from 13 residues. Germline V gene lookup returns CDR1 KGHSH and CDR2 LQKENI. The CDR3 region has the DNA TGTGCCAGCTCACCGGACCGTAACTATGGCTACACCTTC. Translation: CASSPDRNYGYTF.

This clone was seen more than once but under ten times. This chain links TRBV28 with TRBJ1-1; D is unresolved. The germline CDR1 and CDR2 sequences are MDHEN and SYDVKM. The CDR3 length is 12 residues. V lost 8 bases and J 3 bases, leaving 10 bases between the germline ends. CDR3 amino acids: CASSPRYTEAFF. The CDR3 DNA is TGTGCCAGCTCTCCTCGATACACTGAAGCTTTCTTT. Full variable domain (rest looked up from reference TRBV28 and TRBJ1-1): DVKVTQSSRYLVKRTGEKVFLECVQDMDHENMFWYRQDPGLGLRLIYFSYDVKMKEKGDIPEGYSVSREKKERFSLILESASTNQTSMYLCASSPRYTEAFFGQGTRLTVV.

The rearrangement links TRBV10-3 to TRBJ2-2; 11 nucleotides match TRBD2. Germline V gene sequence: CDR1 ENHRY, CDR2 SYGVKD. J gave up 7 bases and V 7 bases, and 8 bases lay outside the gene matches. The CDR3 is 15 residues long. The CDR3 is CAITPSTSGGGELFF. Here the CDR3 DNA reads TGTGCCATCACACCCTCCACTAGCGGGGGCGGGGAGCTGTTTTTT.